This TCR beta chain derives from a study of Ad26.COV2.S vaccination and SARS-CoV-2 variants. Germline CDR1 and CDR2: GTSNPN and SVGIG (reference sequence). The CDR3 spans 14 residues. Trimming at V came to 7 bases and at J to 6 bases, leaving 12 bases not matched to a gene. Sequenced by immunoSEQ multiplex PCR; TCRdb stores in-frame clones only, minus some. The sample holds a few hundred thousand clones, 88% seen once. Points from the study as a whole: Breadth, reportedly substantial, characterized the spike-specific CD8+ and CD4+ T cell responses after vaccination.

Concerning this clone: Its matching antigen is unknown.

Treatment reported: around 19 received Ad26.COV2.S at low or high dose, single or two shots; about 5 received placebo; per-sample allocation not given. Day 63 following the first vaccine or placebo injection was when the samples were taken. In Boston, the donor was an adult between 18-55 years of age. The TCR originated in a person between 18 and 65 years old who received the Ad26.COV2.S COVID-19 vaccine or a placebo. This sequence joins TRBV30 and TRBJ2-3, with TRBD1 identical over 8 bases. Sequenced here: peripheral blood, sampled in a trial of Ad26.COV2.S vaccine versus placebo. The CDR3: CAYTGTGFRDTQYF. CDR3 nucleotide sequence: TGTGCCTACACCGGGACAGGCTTTAGGGATACGCAGTATTTT.